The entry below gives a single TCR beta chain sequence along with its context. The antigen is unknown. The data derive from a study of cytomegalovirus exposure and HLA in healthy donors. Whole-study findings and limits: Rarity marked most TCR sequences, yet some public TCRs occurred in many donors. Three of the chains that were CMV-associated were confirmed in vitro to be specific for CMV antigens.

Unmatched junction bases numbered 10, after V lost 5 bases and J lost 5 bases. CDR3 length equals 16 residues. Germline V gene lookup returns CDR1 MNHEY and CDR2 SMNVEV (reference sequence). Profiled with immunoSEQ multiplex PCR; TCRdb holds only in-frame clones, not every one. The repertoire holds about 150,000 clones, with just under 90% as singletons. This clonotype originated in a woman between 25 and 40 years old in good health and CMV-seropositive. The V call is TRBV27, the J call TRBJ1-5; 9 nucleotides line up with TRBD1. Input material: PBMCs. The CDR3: CASSPAGTGFHQPQHF. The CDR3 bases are TGTGCCAGCAGTCCTGCCGGGACAGGGTTCCATCAGCCCCAGCATTTT.